This passage covers 7 T cell receptor beta chains from one sample sequenced in a study of blood T cells in healthy people across ages. Then a second PCR, running about 6 to 11 cycles, was carried out with a sample-barcoded 5' primer and a J-beta primer mix. TCRdb reprocessed the 5' RACE reads via MiXCR and lists one record per CDR3 protein. The profile covers about 570,000 distinct CDR3 sequences, with roughly a quarter appearing a single time and over 3.5% taken by the ten largest. These same data were also listed under a study on T cells of mothers and their children.

The sequenced sample was blood. The receptors were sampled from a boy between 2 and 15 years old in good health.

The J gene is TRBJ1-1, the V gene TRBV6-5; 8 nucleotides agree with TRBD1. The J segment lost 7 bases and the V segment lost 5 bases, leaving 3 bases of the junction unmatched. The CDR3 is 12 residues long. The V gene's germline CDR1 is MNHEY and CDR2 SVGAGI. The CDR3 region has the DNA TGTGCCAGCAGTACAGGGGGAGTTGAAGCTTTCTTT. Protein: CASSTGGVEAFF.

This chain connects TRBV6-6 to TRBJ1-5; weak D call: TRBD1 (6 bases). The V gene's germline CDR1 is MNHNY and CDR2 SVGAGI (reference sequence). V shed 7 bases and J shed 6 bases, with 16 bases lying between them. The CDR3 runs to 14 residues. CDR3 protein: CASIRQDLGQPQHF. CDR3 in DNA: TGTGCCAGCATAAGACAGGACCTTGGTCAGCCCCAGCATTTT.

The rearrangement uses TRBV5-1 and TRBJ1-2; no definite D call. V gave up 0 bases and J gave up 2 bases, with 11 bases separating them. This CDR3 has 15 amino acids. Germline loops: CDR1 SGHRS, CDR2 YFSETQ. CDR3 sequence: CASSLAPDLNYGYTF. The CDR3, as DNA: TGCGCCAGCAGCTTGGCCCCGGACTTAAACTATGGCTACACCTTC.

The table lists this clonotype with a few counts. CDR3 nucleotide sequence: TGTGCCAGCAGCGTAGTGGGAAAAGAGGGCGAGACCCAGTACTTC. Its protein is CASSVVGKEGETQYF. J is TRBJ2-5 and V is TRBV9; D may be TRBD2 (5 bases). CDR3 length equals 15 residues. Germline V CDR1 and CDR2: SGDLS, YYNGEE. Trimming stripped 0 bases from V and 5 bases from J, with 14 bases between.

The chain combines TRBV7-8 with TRBJ2-4; no clear D. Trimming removed 5 bases at V and 1 base at J, with 9 bases between. Germline lookup yields CDR1 SGHVS and CDR2 FQNEAQ. This CDR3 spans 14 amino acids. Here the CDR3 reads CASSPPWAKNIQYF. The CDR3 coding sequence is TGTGCCAGCAGCCCCCCCTGGGCCAAAAACATTCAGTACTTC.

Written as DNA, the CDR3 is TGTGCCAGCAGCGTAAGTCAGGGGAAGACCCAGTACTTC. Translated, it gives CASSVSQGKTQYF. J is TRBJ2-5 and V is TRBV9; D may be TRBD1 (6 bases). The germline V and J ends were trimmed by 1 base and 6 bases, with 10 bases remaining between them. Germline V gene sequence: CDR1 SGDLS, CDR2 YYNGEE. The CDR3 consists of 13 residues.

The V call is TRBV6-1, the J call TRBJ2-3; tentative D call: TRBD2 (5 bases). The CDR3 has 14 residues. Trimming shortened V by 1 base and J by 6 bases, and 11 bases separated the two germline ends. Germline CDR1 MNHNS, CDR2 SASEGT. The CDR3 loop reads CASSEVGVEDTQYF. In DNA, the CDR3 is TGTGCCAGCAGTGAAGTGGGAGTTGAGGATACGCAGTATTTT.